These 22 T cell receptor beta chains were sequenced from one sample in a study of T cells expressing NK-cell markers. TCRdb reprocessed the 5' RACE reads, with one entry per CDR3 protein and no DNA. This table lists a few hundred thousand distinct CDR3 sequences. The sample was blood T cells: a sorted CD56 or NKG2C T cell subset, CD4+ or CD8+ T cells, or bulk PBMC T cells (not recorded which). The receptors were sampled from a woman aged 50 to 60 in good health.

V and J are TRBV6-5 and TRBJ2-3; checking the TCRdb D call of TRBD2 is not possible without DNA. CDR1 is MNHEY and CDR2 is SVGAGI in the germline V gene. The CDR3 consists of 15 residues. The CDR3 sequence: CASSSPSGQTDTQYF.

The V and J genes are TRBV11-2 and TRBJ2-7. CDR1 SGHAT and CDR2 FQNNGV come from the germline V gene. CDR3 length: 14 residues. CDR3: CASSLEVMGYEQYF.

CDR3 sequence reads: CSARDYSTLQFF. V gene TRBV20-1 combines with J gene TRBJ2-1. Germline assignment: CDR1 DFQATT and CDR2 SNEGSKA (reference sequence). The CDR3 length is 12 residues.

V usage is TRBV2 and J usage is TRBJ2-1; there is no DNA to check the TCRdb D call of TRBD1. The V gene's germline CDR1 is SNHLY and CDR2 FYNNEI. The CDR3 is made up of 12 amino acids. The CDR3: CASSAGGPEQFF.

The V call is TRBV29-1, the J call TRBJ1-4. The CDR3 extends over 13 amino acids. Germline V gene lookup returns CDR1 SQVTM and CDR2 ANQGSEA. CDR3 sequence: CSVGVTTGEKLFF.

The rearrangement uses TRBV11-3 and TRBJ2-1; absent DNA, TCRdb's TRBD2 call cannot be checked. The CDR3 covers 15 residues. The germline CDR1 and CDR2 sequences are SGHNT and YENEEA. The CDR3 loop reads CASSLETSLSNEQFF.

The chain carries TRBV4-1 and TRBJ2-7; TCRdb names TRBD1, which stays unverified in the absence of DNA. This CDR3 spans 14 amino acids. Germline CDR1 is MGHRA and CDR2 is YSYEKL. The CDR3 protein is CASSQPNREQEQYF.

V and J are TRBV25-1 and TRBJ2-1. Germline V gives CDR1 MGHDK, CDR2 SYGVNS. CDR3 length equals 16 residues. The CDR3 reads CASSESGLAFYNEQFF. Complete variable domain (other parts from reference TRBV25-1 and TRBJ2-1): EADIYQTPRYLVIGTGKKITLECSQTMGHDKMYWYQQDPGMELHLIHYSYGVNSTEKGDLSSESTVSRIRTEHFPLTLESARPSHTSQYLCASSESGLAFYNEQFFGPGTRLTVL.

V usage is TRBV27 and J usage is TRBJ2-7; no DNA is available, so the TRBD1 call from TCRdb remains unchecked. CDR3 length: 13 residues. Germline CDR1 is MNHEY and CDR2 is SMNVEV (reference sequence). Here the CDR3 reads CASSLWRGGEQYF.

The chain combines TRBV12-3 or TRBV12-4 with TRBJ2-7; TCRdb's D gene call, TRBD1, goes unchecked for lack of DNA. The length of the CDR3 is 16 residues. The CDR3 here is CASSPSIGQPTGEQYF.

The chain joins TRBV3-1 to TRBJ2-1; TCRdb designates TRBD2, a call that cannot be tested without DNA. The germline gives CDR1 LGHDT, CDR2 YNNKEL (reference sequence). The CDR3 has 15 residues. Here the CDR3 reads CASSQARRGLGEQFF.

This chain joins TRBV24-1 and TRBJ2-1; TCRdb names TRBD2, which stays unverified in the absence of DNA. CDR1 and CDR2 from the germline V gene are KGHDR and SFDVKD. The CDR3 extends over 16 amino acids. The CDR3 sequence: CATSDKTSGSYNEQFF.

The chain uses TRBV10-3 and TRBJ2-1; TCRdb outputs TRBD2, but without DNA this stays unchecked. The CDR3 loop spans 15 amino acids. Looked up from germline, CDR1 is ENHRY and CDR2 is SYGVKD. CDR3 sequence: CAISEFQEGYNEQFF.

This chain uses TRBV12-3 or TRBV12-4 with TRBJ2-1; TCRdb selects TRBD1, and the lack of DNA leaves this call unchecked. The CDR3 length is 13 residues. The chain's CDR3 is CASAPGGFNEQFF.

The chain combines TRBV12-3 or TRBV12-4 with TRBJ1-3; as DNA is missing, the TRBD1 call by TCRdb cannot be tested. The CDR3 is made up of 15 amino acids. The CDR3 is CASSRAGGQGNTIYF.

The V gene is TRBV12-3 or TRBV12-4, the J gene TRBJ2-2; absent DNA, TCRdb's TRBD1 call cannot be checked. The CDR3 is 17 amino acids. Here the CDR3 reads CASSPPVGTLNTGELFF.

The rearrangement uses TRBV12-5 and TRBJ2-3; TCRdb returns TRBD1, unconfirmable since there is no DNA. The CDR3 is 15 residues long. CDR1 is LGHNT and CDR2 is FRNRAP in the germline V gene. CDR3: CASHTGQTRTDTQYF.

The CDR3 spells CASSGSQGFGETQYF. The chain employs TRBV10-2 and TRBJ2-5; TCRdb picks TRBD1, but there is no DNA to check that call. Per the germline V gene, CDR1 is WSHSY and CDR2 is SAAADI. The CDR3 is 15 residues long.

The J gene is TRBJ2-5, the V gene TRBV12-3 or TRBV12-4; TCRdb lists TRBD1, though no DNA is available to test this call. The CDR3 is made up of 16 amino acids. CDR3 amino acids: CASSLGTGGVQETQYF.

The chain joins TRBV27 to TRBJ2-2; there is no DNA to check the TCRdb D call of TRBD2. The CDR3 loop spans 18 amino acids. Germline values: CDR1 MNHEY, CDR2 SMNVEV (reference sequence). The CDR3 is CASSSWRGLATSTGELFF.

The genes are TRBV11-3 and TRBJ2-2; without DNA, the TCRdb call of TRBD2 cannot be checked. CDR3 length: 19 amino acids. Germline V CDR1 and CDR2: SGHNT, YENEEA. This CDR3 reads CASSLPYSLAGGRTGELFF.

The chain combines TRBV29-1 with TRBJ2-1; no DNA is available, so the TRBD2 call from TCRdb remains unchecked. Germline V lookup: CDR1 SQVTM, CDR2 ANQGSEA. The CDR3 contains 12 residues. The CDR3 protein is CSGASGNNEQFF.